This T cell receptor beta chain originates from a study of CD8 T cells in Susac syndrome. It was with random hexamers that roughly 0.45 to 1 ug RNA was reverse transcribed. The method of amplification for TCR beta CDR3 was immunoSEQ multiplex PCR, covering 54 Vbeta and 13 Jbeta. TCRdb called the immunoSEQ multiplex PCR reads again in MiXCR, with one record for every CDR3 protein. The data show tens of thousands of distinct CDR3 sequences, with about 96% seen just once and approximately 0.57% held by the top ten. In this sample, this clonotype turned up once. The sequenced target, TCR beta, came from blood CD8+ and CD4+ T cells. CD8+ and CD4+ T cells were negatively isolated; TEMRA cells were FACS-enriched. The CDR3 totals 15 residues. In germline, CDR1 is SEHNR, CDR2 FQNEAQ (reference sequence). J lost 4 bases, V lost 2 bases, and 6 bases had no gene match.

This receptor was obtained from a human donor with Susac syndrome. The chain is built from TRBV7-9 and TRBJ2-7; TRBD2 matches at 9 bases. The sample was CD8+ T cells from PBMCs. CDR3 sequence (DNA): TGTGCCAGCAGCTTATCTAGCGGGGCCGGTTACGAGCAGTACTTC. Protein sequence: CASSLSSGAGYEQYF.